The 9 T cell receptor beta chains presented below share a single source sample, sequenced in a study of blood T cells in healthy people across ages. A second roughly 6 to 12 cycle PCR used barcoded and J-beta primers. TCRdb independently ran MiXCR on the 5' RACE reads; one entry per CDR3 protein. The repertoire holds about 830,000 distinct CDR3 sequences, with roughly 50% as singletons. Material for sequencing was blood. The receptors were sampled from a man between 25 and 39 years old in good health.

This clonotype was seen more than once but under ten times. The chain employs TRBV29-1 and TRBJ1-2; D is uncertain. Looked up from germline, CDR1 is SQVTM and CDR2 is ANQGSEA. The V gene lost 7 bases and the J gene lost 0 bases, with 12 bases spanning the gap. This CDR3 comprises 13 residues. The CDR3 loop reads CSARVEANYGYTF. CDR3 nucleotides: TGCAGCGCCCGGGTCGAAGCTAACTATGGCTACACCTTC.

The CDR3 protein is CSASSGRDVDTQYF. CDR3 DNA sequence: TGCAGTGCTAGTAGCGGGAGGGATGTAGATACGCAGTATTTT. The rearrangement joins TRBV20-1 to TRBJ2-3; TRBD2 matches 11 bases. Germline values: CDR1 DFQATT, CDR2 SNEGSKA (reference sequence). The CDR3 totals 14 residues. The V and J ends lost 3 bases and 5 bases, in that order; junction bases with no gene match: 4.

The count of this clonotype is one. The genes are TRBV12-3 or TRBV12-4 and TRBJ2-1, with TRBD2 matching over 9 bases. J gave up 3 bases and V 6 bases, and 27 bases lay outside the gene matches. The CDR3 totals 22 residues. CDR3 loop: CASSPIPTGRLRTSDIYNEQFF. CDR3 DNA: TGTGCCAGCAGCCCTATACCGACAGGGCGTCTCCGGACTAGCGATATCTACAATGAGCAGTTCTTC.

V usage is TRBV28 and J usage is TRBJ2-5; 11 bases are shared with TRBD2. The end of the DNA fits TRBJ2-7 better, so the J call may be wrong. CDR3 length: 15 amino acids. CDR1 is MDHEN, CDR2 SYDVKM, per germline. The chain's CDR3 is CASRPGLAGNYEQYF. For the CDR3, the DNA is TGTGCCAGCAGACCCGGACTAGCGGGTAATTACGAGCAGTACTTC.

The table lists this clonotype with a count of one. This clone may be a read error of a much larger clone one base away. The chain uses TRBV7-9 and TRBJ2-4, with TRBD1 matching 7 bases. The V and J ends lost 5 bases and 13 bases, in that order; junction bases with no gene match: 14. There are 14 residues in the CDR3. Looked up from germline, CDR1 is SEHNR and CDR2 is FQNEAQ (reference sequence). Here the CDR3 reads CASSPGDRFYGQYF. DNA of the CDR3: TGTGCCAGCAGCCCCGGGGACAGATTTTACGGGCAGTACTTC.

This sequence joins TRBV27 and TRBJ2-1; D is tentatively TRBD1 or TRBD2 (5 bases each). Looked up from germline, CDR1 is MNHEY and CDR2 is SMNVEV (reference sequence). V was shortened by 6 bases and J by 4 bases, with 16 bases between the two germline ends. CDR3 size: 15 residues. The CDR3 sequence: CASSVRGVGYNEQFF. CDR3 bases: TGTGCCAGCAGCGTCCGAGGGGTGGGTTACAATGAGCAGTTCTTC.

This clonotype turned up a few times. The J gene is TRBJ1-4, the V gene TRBV12-3 or TRBV12-4; TRBD1 might be the D (5 bases). This CDR3 spans 17 amino acids. Between the trimmed V and J ends, which lost 4 bases and 6 bases, there was a span of 21 bases. The CDR3 spells CASSSQRDAGTYEKLFF. As DNA, the CDR3 is TGTGCCAGCAGTTCCCAACGGGACGCCGGGACTTATGAAAAACTGTTTTTT.

This CDR3 reads CSARDLRQMTYEQYF. Here the CDR3 DNA reads TGCAGTGCTAGAGATCTCCGACAGATGACCTACGAGCAGTACTTC. The chain uses TRBV20-1 and TRBJ2-7; D might be TRBD1 (5 bases). This CDR3 region has 15 residues. V lost 0 bases and J 2 bases, leaving 14 bases between the germline ends. Germline CDR1 and CDR2: DFQATT and SNEGSKA (reference sequence).

V and J are TRBV7-9 and TRBJ2-7, with TRBD1 matching 8 bases. The CDR3 contains 16 residues. J gave up 7 bases and V 5 bases, and 16 bases lay outside the gene matches. CDR1 is SEHNR, CDR2 FQNEAQ, per germline (reference sequence). The CDR3 DNA reads as TGTGCCAGCAGCCATGACAGGGGAAGAGGTGGAAATGAGCAGTACTTC. This gives the protein CASSHDRGRGGNEQYF.